The T cell receptor beta chain described here comes from a study of T cell repertoires in cytomegalovirus infection. Study information: An indication of both CMV infection and matching HLA type came from public TCR beta signatures. Study-wide points: Clonotype analysis showed dominance of the ex vivo response by HLA-C-restricted CMV-specific TCR beta clonotypes.

Germline V gene data show CDR1 as SGHTA and CDR2 as FQGTGA. The CDR3 is 13 residues long. Trimming pared 7 bases from V and 5 bases from J, leaving 9 bases between. Via MiXCR, TCRdb re-called the reads, giving one row per CDR3 protein. The table records roughly 77,000 distinct CDR3 sequences, about 4.2% of them present only once. In its sample, this clonotype was seen many times. Its antigen remains unknown. This receptor was obtained from a human donor in good health (CMV status not recorded). Some clones in this sample may be carry-over from other donors' samples. The material sequenced was PBMCs. The chain uses TRBV7-3 and TRBJ1-6; maybe TRBD1 (5 bases). The CDR3 DNA reads TGTGCCAGCACGGGGGGAAATAATTCACCCCTCCACTTT. Encoded protein: CASTGGNNSPLHF. Full variable domain (outside the CDR3, taken from reference TRBV7-3 and TRBJ1-6): GAGVSQTPSNKVTEKGKYVELRCDPISGHTALYWYRQSLGQGPEFLIYFQGTGAADDSGLPNDRFFAVRPEGSVSTLKIQRTERGDSAVYLCASTGGNNSPLHFGNGTRLTVT.